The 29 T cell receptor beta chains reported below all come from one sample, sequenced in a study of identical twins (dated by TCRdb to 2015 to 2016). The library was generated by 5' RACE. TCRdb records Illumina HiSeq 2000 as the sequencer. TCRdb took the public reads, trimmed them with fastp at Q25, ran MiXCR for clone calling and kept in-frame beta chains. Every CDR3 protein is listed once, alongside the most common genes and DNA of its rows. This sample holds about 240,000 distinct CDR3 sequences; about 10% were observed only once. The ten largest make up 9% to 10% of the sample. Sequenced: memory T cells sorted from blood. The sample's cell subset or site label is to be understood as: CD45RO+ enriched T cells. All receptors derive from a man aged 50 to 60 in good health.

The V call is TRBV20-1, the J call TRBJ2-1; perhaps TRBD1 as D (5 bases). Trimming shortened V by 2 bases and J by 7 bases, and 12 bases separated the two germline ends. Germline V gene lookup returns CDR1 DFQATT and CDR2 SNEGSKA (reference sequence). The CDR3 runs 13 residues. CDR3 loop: CSARRGGVNEQFF. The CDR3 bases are TGCAGTGCTAGAAGGGGTGGAGTGAATGAGCAGTTCTTC.

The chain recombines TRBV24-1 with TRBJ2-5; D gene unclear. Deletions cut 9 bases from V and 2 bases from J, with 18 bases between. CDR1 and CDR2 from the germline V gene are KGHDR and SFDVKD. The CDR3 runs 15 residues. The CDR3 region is CATARAGRSQETQYF. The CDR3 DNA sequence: TGTGCCACCGCGAGAGCTGGGCGGTCTCAAGAGACCCAGTACTTC.

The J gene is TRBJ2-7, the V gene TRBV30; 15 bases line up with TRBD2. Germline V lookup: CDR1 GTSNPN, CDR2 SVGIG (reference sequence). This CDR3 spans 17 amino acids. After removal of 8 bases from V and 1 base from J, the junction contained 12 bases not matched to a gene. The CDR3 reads CAASGLAGGPRSYEQYF. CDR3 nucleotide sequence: TGTGCCGCCAGTGGACTAGCGGGAGGGCCGAGGTCCTACGAGCAGTACTTC.

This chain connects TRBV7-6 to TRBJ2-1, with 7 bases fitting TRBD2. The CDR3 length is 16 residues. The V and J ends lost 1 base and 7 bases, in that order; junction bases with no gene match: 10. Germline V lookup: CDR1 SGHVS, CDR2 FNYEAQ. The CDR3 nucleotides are TGTGCCAGCAGCTTAGGGCCAGCGGGGCAAGGGAATGAGCAGTTCTTC. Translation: CASSLGPAGQGNEQFF.

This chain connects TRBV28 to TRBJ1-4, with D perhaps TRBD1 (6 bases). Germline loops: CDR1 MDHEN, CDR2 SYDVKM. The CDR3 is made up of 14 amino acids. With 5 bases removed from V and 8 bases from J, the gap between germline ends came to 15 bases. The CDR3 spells CASSTGGAEEKLFF. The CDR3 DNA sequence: TGTGCCAGCAGTACGGGGGGCGCGGAGGAAAAACTGTTTTTT.

CDR3 in DNA: TGTGCCAGCAGCCCGCCTTTCACCGGGACAGCTCTCTCCTACGAGCAGTACTTC. Amino acids: CASSPPFTGTALSYEQYF. The chain carries TRBV3-1 and TRBJ2-7, with TRBD1 matching 7 bases. CDR3 length: 18 residues. V was clipped by 4 bases and J by 0 bases; unmatched bases: 15. CDR1 and CDR2 (germline): LGHDT, YNNKEL (reference sequence).

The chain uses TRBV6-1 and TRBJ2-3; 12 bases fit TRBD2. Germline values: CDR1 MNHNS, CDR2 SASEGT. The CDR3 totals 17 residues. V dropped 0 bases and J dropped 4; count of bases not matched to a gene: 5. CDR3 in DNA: TGTGCCAGCAGTGAAGCCTGGCTAGCGGGGGGGGCAGATACGCAGTATTTT. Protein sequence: CASSEAWLAGGADTQYF.

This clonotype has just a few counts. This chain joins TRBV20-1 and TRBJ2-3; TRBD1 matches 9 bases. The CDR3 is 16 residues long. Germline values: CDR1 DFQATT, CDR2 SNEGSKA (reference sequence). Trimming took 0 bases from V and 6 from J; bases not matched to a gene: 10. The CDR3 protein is CSARDLRKQGADTQYF. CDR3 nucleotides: TGCAGTGCTAGAGATCTACGGAAACAGGGGGCCGATACGCAGTATTTT.

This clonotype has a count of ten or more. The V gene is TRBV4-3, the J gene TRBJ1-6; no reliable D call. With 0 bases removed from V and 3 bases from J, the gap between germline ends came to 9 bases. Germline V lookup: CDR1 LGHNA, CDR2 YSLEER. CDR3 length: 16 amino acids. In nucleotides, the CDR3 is TGCGCCAGCAGCCAAGAGCTCAGAAGCTATAATTCACCCCTCCACTTT. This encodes CASSQELRSYNSPLHF.

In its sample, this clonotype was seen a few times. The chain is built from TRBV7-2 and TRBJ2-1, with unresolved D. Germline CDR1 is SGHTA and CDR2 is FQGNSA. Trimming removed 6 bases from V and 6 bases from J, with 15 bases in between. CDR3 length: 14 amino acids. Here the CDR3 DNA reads TGTGCCAGCAGACCAGACCCGAATCTCAATGAGCAGTTCTTC. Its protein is CASRPDPNLNEQFF.

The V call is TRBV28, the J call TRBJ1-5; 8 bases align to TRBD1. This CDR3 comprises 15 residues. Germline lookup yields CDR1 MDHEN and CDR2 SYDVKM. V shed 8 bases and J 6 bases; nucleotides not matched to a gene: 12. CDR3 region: CASLGSRGLSQPQHF. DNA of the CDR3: TGTGCCAGCCTAGGGTCCAGGGGGCTTAGTCAGCCCCAGCATTTT.

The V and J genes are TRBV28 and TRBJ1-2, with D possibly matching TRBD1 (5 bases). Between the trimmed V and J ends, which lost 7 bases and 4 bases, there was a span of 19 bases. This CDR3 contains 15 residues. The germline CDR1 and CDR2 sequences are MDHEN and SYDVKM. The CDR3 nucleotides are TGTGCCAGCACTACCGGGACCGGAACACTCTATGGCTACACCTTC. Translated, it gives CASTTGTGTLYGYTF.

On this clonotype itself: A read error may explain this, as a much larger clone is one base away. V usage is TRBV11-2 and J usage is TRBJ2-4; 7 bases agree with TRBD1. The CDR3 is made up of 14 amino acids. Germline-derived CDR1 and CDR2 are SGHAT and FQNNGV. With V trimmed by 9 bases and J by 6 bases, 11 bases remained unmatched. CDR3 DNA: TGTGCCAGAAGCAATACAGGGGTGGCAAACATTCAGTACTTC. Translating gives CARSNTGVANIQYF.

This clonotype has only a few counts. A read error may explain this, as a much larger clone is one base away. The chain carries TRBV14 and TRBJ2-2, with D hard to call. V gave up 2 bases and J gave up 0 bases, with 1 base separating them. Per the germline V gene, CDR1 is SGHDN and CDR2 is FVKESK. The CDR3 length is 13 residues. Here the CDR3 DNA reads TGTGCCAGCAGCCAAACGAACACCGGGGAGCTGTTTTTT. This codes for CASSQTNTGELFF.

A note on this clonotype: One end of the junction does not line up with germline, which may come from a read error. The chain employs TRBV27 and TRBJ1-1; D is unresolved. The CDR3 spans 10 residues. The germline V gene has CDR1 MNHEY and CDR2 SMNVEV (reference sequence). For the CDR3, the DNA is TGTACCAGCGGGAGACCTGAAGCTTTCTTT. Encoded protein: CTSGRPEAFF.

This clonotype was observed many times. CDR3 DNA sequence: TGTGCCAGCAGCGTTAGGCAGAACGAACACTACTCTGGGGCCAACGTCCTGACTTTC. This gives the protein CASSVRQNEHYSGANVLTF. The rearrangement links TRBV9 to TRBJ2-6; D is unresolved. V was shortened by 2 bases and J by 0 bases, with 18 bases between the two germline ends. This CDR3 has 19 residues. The germline CDR1 and CDR2 sequences are SGDLS and YYNGEE.

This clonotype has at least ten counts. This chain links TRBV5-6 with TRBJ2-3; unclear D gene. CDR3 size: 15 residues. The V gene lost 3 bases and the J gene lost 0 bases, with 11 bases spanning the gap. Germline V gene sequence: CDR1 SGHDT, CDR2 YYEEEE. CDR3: CASSSPMKSTDTQYF. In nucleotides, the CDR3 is TGTGCCAGCAGCTCACCCATGAAAAGCACAGATACGCAGTATTTT.

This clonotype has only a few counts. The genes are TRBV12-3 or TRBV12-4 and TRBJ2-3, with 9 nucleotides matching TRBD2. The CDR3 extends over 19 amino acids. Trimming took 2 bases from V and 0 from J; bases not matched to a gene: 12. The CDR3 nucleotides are TGTGCCAGCAGTTTATGGGGTAGCGGGGGACCGACTAGCACAGATACGCAGTATTTT. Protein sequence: CASSLWGSGGPTSTDTQYF.

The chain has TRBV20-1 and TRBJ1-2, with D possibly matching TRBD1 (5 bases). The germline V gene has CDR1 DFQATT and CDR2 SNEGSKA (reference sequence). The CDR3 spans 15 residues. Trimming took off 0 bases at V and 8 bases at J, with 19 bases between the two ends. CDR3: CSAREAPSGYGGYTF. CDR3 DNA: TGCAGTGCTAGAGAGGCCCCTTCAGGGTATGGAGGCTACACCTTC.

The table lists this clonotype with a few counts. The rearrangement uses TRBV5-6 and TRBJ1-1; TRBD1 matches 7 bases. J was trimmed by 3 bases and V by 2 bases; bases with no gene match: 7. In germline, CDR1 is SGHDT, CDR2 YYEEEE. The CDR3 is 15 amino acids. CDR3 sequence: CASSFSPGQHTEAFF. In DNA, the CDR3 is TGTGCCAGCAGCTTTTCACCGGGACAGCACACTGAAGCTTTCTTT.

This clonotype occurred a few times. The CDR3 nucleotides read TGCAGTGCTAGTGGTAAGGCCCCTTCAGCCGGGGGCTACACCTTC. It is translated as CSASGKAPSAGGYTF. V usage is TRBV20-1 and J usage is TRBJ1-2; D is ambiguous. Germline CDR1 DFQATT, CDR2 SNEGSKA (reference sequence). Trimming shortened V by 3 bases and J by 8 bases, and 22 bases separated the two germline ends. The CDR3 covers 15 residues.

The CDR3 spells CASSLGQGIQPQHF. The CDR3 DNA sequence: TGCGCCAGCAGCCTCGGACAGGGGATACAGCCCCAGCATTTT. The chain employs TRBV4-1 and TRBJ1-5; 9 bases map to TRBD1. V was pared by 4 bases and J by 7 bases, with 5 bases of the junction left unmatched. CDR1 MGHRA and CDR2 YSYEKL come from the germline V gene. The CDR3 runs 14 residues.

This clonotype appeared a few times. In nucleotides, the CDR3 is TGTGCCAGCAGCCTAGGGACAGGGAAGACCCAGTACTTC. Its translation: CASSLGTGKTQYF. The chain is built from TRBV7-2 and TRBJ2-5; 9 bases agree with TRBD1. The V and J ends lost 5 bases and 6 bases, in that order; junction bases with no gene match: 4. There are 13 residues in the CDR3. The germline V gene has CDR1 SGHTA and CDR2 FQGNSA.

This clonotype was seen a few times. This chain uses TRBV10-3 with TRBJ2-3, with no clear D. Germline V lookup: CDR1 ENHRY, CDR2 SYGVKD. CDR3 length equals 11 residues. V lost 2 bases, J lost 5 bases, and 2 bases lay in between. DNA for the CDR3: TGTGCCATCAGTGAGATAGATACGCAGTATTTT. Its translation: CAISEIDTQYF.

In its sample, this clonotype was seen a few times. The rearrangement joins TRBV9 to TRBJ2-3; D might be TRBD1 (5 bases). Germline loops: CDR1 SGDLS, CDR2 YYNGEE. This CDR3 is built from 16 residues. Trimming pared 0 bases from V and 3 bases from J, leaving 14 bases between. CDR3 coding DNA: TGTGCCAGCAGCGTAGGGGTCAGGGTAGGAACAGATACGCAGTATTTT. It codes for CASSVGVRVGTDTQYF.

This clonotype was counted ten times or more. The CDR3 loop is CSALTGLSTDTQYF. Here the CDR3 DNA reads TGCAGTGCACTGACAGGGCTTAGCACAGATACGCAGTATTTT. This rearrangement joins TRBV20-1 to TRBJ2-3; the match to TRBD1 covers 7 bases. Germline V gene lookup returns CDR1 DFQATT and CDR2 SNEGSKA (reference sequence). After removal of 6 bases from V and 0 bases from J, the junction contained 6 bases not matched to a gene. The CDR3 contains 14 residues.

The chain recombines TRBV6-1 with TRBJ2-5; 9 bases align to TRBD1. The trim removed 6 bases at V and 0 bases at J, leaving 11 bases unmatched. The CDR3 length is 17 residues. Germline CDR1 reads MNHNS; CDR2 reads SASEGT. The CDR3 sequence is CASSPGQGWAYQETQYF. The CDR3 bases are TGTGCCAGCAGCCCGGGACAGGGATGGGCCTACCAAGAGACCCAGTACTTC.

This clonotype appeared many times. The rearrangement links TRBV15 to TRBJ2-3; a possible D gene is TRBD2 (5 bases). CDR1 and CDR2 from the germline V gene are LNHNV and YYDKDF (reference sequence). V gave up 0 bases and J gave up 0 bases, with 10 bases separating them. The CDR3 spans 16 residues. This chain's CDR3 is CATSRDPGKSTDTQYF. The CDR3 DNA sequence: TGTGCCACCAGCAGAGACCCCGGGAAGAGCACAGATACGCAGTATTTT.

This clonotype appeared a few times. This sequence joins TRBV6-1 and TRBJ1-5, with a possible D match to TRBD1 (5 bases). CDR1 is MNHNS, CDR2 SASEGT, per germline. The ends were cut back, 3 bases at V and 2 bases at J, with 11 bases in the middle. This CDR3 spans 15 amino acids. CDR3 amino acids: CASSERQGRNQPQHF. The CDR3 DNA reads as TGTGCCAGCAGTGAGCGGCAGGGTCGCAATCAGCCCCAGCATTTT.